The 27 T cell receptor beta chains reported below all come from one sample, sequenced in a study of blood T cell repertoires in COVID-19. Measured with immunoSEQ multiplex PCR; TCRdb has only the in-frame clones, and not every one. The table shows over 100,000 clones, with 87% occurring only once. The sequenced sample was peripheral blood. All receptors derive from a man in his forties or fifties with acute or convalescent COVID-19.

This chain uses TRBV5-1 with TRBJ1-1; 8 nucleotides align to TRBD1. The CDR3 is 14 amino acids. Germline V gene lookup returns CDR1 SGHRS and CDR2 YFSETQ. V lost 4 bases and J lost 6; bases outside the gene matches: 8. CDR3 coding DNA: TGCGCCAGCAGCAGAGGACAGGGTGAGGCTGAAGCTTTCTTT. Encoded protein: CASSRGQGEAEAFF.

This clone has a single count. The chain recombines TRBV30 with TRBJ2-7; tentatively, D is TRBD1 (5 bases). Per germline, CDR1 GTSNPN and CDR2 SVGIG (reference sequence). Trimming left V 2 bases short and J 6 bases short, with 8 bases between. This CDR3 contains 11 residues. The DNA of the CDR3 is TGTGCCTGGAGTTCCAGGGCCGAGCAGTACTTC. Translated: CAWSSRAEQYF.

The chain has TRBV3-1 (or the pseudogene TRBV3-2) and TRBJ2-4; D perhaps matches TRBD2 (7 bases). CDR3 length: 15 amino acids. Germline values: CDR1 LGHDT, CDR2 YNNKEL (reference sequence). V gave up 0 bases and J gave up 8 bases, with 14 bases separating them. CDR3 bases: TGTGCCAGCAGCCAAGATGTTGGAGGGGGGGACATTCAGTACTTC. It encodes CASSQDVGGGDIQYF.

The chain employs TRBV5-6 and TRBJ2-7; TRBD2 matches at 9 bases. V was clipped by 5 bases and J by 3 bases; unmatched bases: 12. The CDR3 has 16 residues. CDR1 and CDR2 from the germline V gene are SGHDT and YYEEEE. Here the CDR3 DNA reads TGTGCCAGCAGACGCACAGGGGTAGCGGGAGACTACGAGCAGTACTTC. It codes for CASRRTGVAGDYEQYF.

The CDR3 nucleotides are TGTGCCATAGGACAGGGAAATCAGCCCCAGCATTTT. This translates into CAIGQGNQPQHF. J is TRBJ1-5 and V is TRBV19; 8 bases are shared with TRBD1. From germline, CDR1 is LNHDA and CDR2 SQIVND (reference sequence). V lost 10 bases, J lost 4 bases, and 3 bases stayed unmatched. The CDR3 has 12 amino acids. The whole variable domain, remainder taken from reference TRBV19 and TRBJ1-5, is DGGITQSPKYLFRKEGQNVTLSCEQNLNHDAMYWYRQDPGQGLRLIYYSQIVNDFQKGDIAEGYSVSREKKESFPLTVTSAQKNPTAFYLCAIGQGNQPQHFGDGTRLSIL.

The chain joins TRBV6-1 to TRBJ1-5; no firm D call. V lost 2 bases to trimming and J lost 5 bases, with 10 bases between them. This CDR3 spans 14 amino acids. CDR1 is MNHNS, CDR2 SASEGT, per germline. The CDR3 DNA follows: TGTGCCAGCAGTGAATCCCAGGTGGATCAGCCCCAGCATTTT. Translated, it gives CASSESQVDQPQHF.

This chain joins TRBV19 and TRBJ2-5, with 10 bases that match TRBD1. Germline V gives CDR1 LNHDA, CDR2 SQIVND (reference sequence). After removal of 4 bases from V and 4 bases from J, the junction contained 3 bases not matched to a gene. CDR3 length: 14 residues. CDR3 DNA sequence: TGTGCCAGTAGTACAGACAGGGGGCGAGAGACCCAGTACTTC. Encoded protein: CASSTDRGRETQYF.

The DNA of the CDR3 is TGCGCCAGCAGCCCCGGACAGGGATCCACCTACGAGCAGTACTTC. This codes for CASSPGQGSTYEQYF. The V and J genes are TRBV5-1 and TRBJ2-7; TRBD1 matches at 8 bases. Germline V gives CDR1 SGHRS, CDR2 YFSETQ. This CDR3 region has 15 residues. J was trimmed by 2 bases and V by 4 bases; bases with no gene match: 8. The whole variable domain, filled in from reference TRBV5-1 and TRBJ2-7, reads KAGVTQTPRYLIKTRGQQVTLSCSPISGHRSVSWYQQTPGQGLQFLFEYFSETQRNKGNFPGRFSGRQFSNSRSEMNVSTLELGDSALYLCASSPGQGSTYEQYFGPGTRLTVT.

The chain recombines TRBV6-5 with TRBJ2-3, with 12 bases matching TRBD2. With V trimmed by 6 bases and J by 4 bases, 5 bases remained unmatched. Germline V gene lookup returns CDR1 MNHEY and CDR2 SVGAGI. This CDR3 region has 15 residues. CDR3 amino acids: CASSALAGGADTQYF. The DNA for the CDR3 is TGTGCCAGCAGCGCACTAGCGGGAGGCGCAGATACGCAGTATTTT.

The rearrangement joins TRBV19 to TRBJ2-2; no clear D. The CDR3 has 14 residues. Looked up from germline, CDR1 is LNHDA and CDR2 is SQIVND (reference sequence). V lost 1 base and J 1 base, leaving 4 bases between the germline ends. The DNA for the CDR3 is TGTGCCAGTAGTATAGCCGTGAACACCGGGGAGCTGTTTTTT. This encodes CASSIAVNTGELFF.

This clone was counted between two and nine times. Here the CDR3 reads CASSLGPGGGQETQYF. The CDR3 coding sequence is TGCGCCAGCAGCTTGGGCCCGGGAGGGGGCCAAGAGACCCAGTACTTC. This rearrangement joins TRBV5-1 to TRBJ2-5; TRBD2 agrees at 8 bases. CDR3 length equals 16 residues. V lost 0 bases, J lost 1 base, and 5 bases stayed unmatched. Germline V gene lookup returns CDR1 SGHRS and CDR2 YFSETQ.

The chain employs TRBV6-5 and TRBJ2-7; TRBD2 matches at 7 bases. The V gene end was trimmed by 7 bases and the J gene end by 4 bases; junction bases not matched to a gene: 10. From germline, CDR1 is MNHEY and CDR2 SVGAGI. The CDR3 loop spans 14 amino acids. The CDR3 sequence: CASTFRAGVYEQYF. The CDR3 nucleotides are TGTGCCAGCACGTTTAGGGCGGGAGTTTACGAGCAGTACTTC.

V and J are TRBV18 and TRBJ2-1; 10 bases align to TRBD2. With 2 bases clipped from V and 6 bases from J, the junction kept 10 bases outside the gene matches. The germline gives CDR1 KGHSH, CDR2 LQKENI. The CDR3 length is 17 residues. The CDR3 protein is CASSPSASGSLVNEQFF. The CDR3 DNA reads TGTGCCAGCTCACCATCGGCTAGCGGGAGTCTAGTCAATGAGCAGTTCTTC.

Only one count was recorded for this clone. CDR3 nucleotides: TGTGCCAGCAGTCGTTATGGCTACACCTTC. This translates into CASSRYGYTF. V and J are TRBV28 and TRBJ1-2; no firm D call. Between the trimmed V and J ends, which lost 5 bases and 5 bases, there was a span of 3 bases. Germline loops: CDR1 MDHEN, CDR2 SYDVKM. The CDR3 has 10 residues.

This chain joins TRBV28 and TRBJ2-1, with a possible D match to TRBD1 (5 bases). Germline V gene data show CDR1 as MDHEN and CDR2 as SYDVKM. Trimming took 8 bases from V and 13 from J, leaving 21 bases between them. The CDR3 length is 13 residues. CDR3 DNA: TGTGCCAGCCAACGTCCAGGGAATAAAGAACAGTTCTTC. Protein: CASQRPGNKEQFF.

The rearrangement joins TRBV5-1 to TRBJ2-7, with TRBD2 matching over 11 bases. In germline, CDR1 is SGHRS, CDR2 YFSETQ. The CDR3 is 16 amino acids. V dropped 3 bases and J dropped 3; count of bases not matched to a gene: 8. The CDR3 here is CASSSLSGRAHYEQYF. The CDR3 coding sequence is TGCGCCAGCAGCTCCCTTAGCGGGAGGGCCCACTACGAGCAGTACTTC.

The chain has TRBV5-1 and TRBJ2-3; TRBD2 agrees at 10 bases. Germline CDR1 SGHRS, CDR2 YFSETQ. This CDR3 spans 17 amino acids. The J segment lost 5 bases and the V segment lost 1 base, leaving 10 bases of the junction unmatched. The CDR3 DNA is TGCGCCAGCAGCTTGAGGGCTAGCGGGAGAATAGGAGATACGCAGTATTTT. It specifies CASSLRASGRIGDTQYF. The whole variable domain, filled in from reference TRBV5-1 and TRBJ2-3, reads KAGVTQTPRYLIKTRGQQVTLSCSPISGHRSVSWYQQTPGQGLQFLFEYFSETQRNKGNFPGRFSGRQFSNSRSEMNVSTLELGDSALYLCASSLRASGRIGDTQYFGPGTRLTVL.

This clone has only a few counts. The chain links TRBV3-1 (or the pseudogene TRBV3-2) to TRBJ2-7; 11 bases fit TRBD2. The trim removed 2 bases at V and 4 bases at J, leaving 4 bases unmatched. CDR3 size: 15 residues. Germline values: CDR1 LGHDT, CDR2 YNNKEL (reference sequence). For the CDR3, the DNA is TGTGCCAGCAGCCAAACTAGCGGGAGTCTGTACGAGCAGTACTTC. Residues: CASSQTSGSLYEQYF.

This chain uses TRBV24-1 with TRBJ2-3; TRBD2 agrees at 8 bases. Losses at the gene ends were 4 bases for V and 4 bases for J; bases not matched to a gene: 12. This CDR3 contains 17 residues. Looked up from germline, CDR1 is KGHDR and CDR2 is SFDVKD. The CDR3 here is CATSDPAPGRVADTQYF. The DNA for the CDR3 is TGTGCCACCAGTGACCCTGCCCCCGGGAGGGTCGCAGATACGCAGTATTTT.

This clone was recorded once. This chain links TRBV3-1 (or the pseudogene TRBV3-2) with TRBJ1-5, with TRBD1 as a possible D gene (6 bases). The CDR3 totals 15 residues. Germline-derived CDR1 and CDR2 are LGHDT and YNNKEL (reference sequence). Trimming cost V 1 base and J 2 bases, with 9 bases left between them. The CDR3 DNA is TGTGCCAGCAGCCAAGCAGGGGCTGGCAATCAGCCCCAGCATTTT. It encodes CASSQAGAGNQPQHF.

The CDR3 spells CASSLALQDLGETQYF. The CDR3 DNA follows: TGTGCCAGCAGCTTAGCGCTACAGGACCTCGGGGAGACCCAGTACTTC. This rearrangement joins TRBV7-8 to TRBJ2-5; perhaps TRBD1 as D (5 bases). Trimming took off 0 bases at V and 5 bases at J, with 16 bases between the two ends. This CDR3 comprises 16 residues. Germline V CDR1 and CDR2: SGHVS, FQNEAQ.

The chain combines TRBV20-1 with TRBJ2-3, with 8 nucleotides matching TRBD2. The CDR3 has 18 amino acids. V was clipped by 4 bases and J by 0 bases; unmatched bases: 15. Germline V gene lookup returns CDR1 DFQATT and CDR2 SNEGSKA (reference sequence). The CDR3: CSAIEWSSGSSSTDTQYF. The CDR3 nucleotides are TGCAGTGCTATTGAGTGGTCTAGCGGGTCTTCTAGCACAGATACGCAGTATTTT.

The sample holds a few counts of this clone. The chain is built from TRBV29-1 and TRBJ1-3; D might be TRBD1 (6 bases). Germline CDR1 and CDR2: SQVTM and ANQGSEA. Trimming removed 3 bases at V and 0 bases at J, with 12 bases between. The CDR3 runs 15 residues. The CDR3 reads CSVEAGTSSGNTIYF. DNA for the CDR3: TGCAGCGTTGAGGCAGGGACAAGCTCTGGAAACACCATATATTTT.

The chain uses TRBV4-2 and TRBJ2-7; D is perhaps TRBD2 (5 bases). Trimming took 4 bases from V and 0 from J, leaving 10 bases between them. The CDR3 runs 14 residues. The germline gives CDR1 LGHNA, CDR2 YNFKEQ. CDR3 sequence reads: CASSPRGSSYEQYF. For the CDR3, the DNA is TGTGCCAGCAGCCCACGAGGGAGCTCCTACGAGCAGTACTTC.

To note about this clone: At the DNA level, this CDR3 is encoded by other sequences in the same sample as well. The CDR3 region is CASSPTGSSYNSPLHF. CDR3 DNA: TGTGCCAGCTCACCAACAGGGAGCTCCTATAATTCACCCCTCCACTTT. This chain connects TRBV18 to TRBJ1-6; D may be TRBD1 (6 bases). V was pared by 2 bases and J by 0 bases, with 8 bases between. The CDR3 sequence is 16 residues long. The germline V gene encodes CDR1 KGHSH and CDR2 LQKENI.

This chain connects TRBV24-1 to TRBJ1-5; 7 bases are shared with TRBD1. CDR3 length: 13 amino acids. With 10 bases clipped from V and 1 base from J, the junction kept 3 bases outside the gene matches. Germline-derived CDR1 and CDR2 are KGHDR and SFDVKD. As DNA, the CDR3 is TGTGCCACACAGGACAGGAGCAATCAGCCCCAGCATTTT. The encoded protein is CATQDRSNQPQHF.

The rearrangement uses TRBV7-9 and TRBJ2-2, with D tentatively TRBD2 (7 bases). This CDR3 is 16 amino acids long. Germline values: CDR1 SEHNR, CDR2 FQNEAQ (reference sequence). The V and J ends lost 5 bases and 5 bases respectively, with 18 bases between them. CDR3 coding DNA: TGTGCCAGCAGCACCCAGGGGAAAGCGGGAACCGGGGAGCTGTTTTTT. Encoded protein: CASSTQGKAGTGELFF.